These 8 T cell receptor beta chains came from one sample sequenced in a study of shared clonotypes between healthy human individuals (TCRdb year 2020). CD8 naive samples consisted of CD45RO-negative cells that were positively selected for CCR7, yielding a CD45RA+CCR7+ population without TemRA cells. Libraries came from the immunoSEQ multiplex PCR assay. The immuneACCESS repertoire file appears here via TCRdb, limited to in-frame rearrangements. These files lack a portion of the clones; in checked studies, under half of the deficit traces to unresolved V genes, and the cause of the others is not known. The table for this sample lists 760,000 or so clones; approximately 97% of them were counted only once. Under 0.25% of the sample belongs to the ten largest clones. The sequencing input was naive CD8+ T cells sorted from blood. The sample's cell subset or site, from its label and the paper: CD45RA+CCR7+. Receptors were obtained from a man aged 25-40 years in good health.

This CDR3 reads CASSDVVWTGQYF. The CDR3 DNA reads as TGTGCCAGCAGTGATGTTGTATGGACAGGGCAGTACTTC. The V gene is TRBV2, the J gene TRBJ2-7; 7 bases are shared with TRBD1. The CDR3 covers 13 residues. CDR1 is SNHLY and CDR2 is FYNNEI in the germline V gene. V dropped 3 bases and J dropped 9; count of bases not matched to a gene: 8.

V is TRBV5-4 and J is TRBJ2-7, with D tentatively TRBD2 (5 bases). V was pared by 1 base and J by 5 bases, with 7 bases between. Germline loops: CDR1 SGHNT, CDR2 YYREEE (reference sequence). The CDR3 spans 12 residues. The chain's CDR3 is CASSLTGNEQYF. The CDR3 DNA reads TGTGCCAGCAGCTTGACGGGGAACGAGCAGTACTTC.

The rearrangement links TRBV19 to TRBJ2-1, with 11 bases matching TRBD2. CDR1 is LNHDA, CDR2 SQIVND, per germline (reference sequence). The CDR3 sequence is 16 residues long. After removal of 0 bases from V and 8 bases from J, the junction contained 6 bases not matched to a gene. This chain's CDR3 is CASSIEGLAGDDEQFF. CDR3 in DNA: TGTGCCAGTAGTATAGAAGGACTAGCGGGTGACGATGAGCAGTTCTTC. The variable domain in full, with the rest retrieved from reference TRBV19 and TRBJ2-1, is DGGITQSPKYLFRKEGQNVTLSCEQNLNHDAMYWYRQDPGQGLRLIYYSQIVNDFQKGDIAEGYSVSREKKESFPLTVTSAQKNPTAFYLCASSIEGLAGDDEQFFGPGTRLTVL.

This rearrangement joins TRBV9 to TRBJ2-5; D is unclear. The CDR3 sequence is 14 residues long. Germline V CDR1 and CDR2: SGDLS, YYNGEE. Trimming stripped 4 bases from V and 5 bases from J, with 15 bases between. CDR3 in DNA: TGTGCCAGCAGCTCGCTGAATGCGGAGGAGACCCAGTACTTC. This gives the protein CASSSLNAEETQYF.

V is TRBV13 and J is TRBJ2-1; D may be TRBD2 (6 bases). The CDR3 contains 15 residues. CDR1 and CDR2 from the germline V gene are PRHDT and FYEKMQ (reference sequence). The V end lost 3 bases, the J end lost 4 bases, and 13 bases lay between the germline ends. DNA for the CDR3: TGTGCCAGCAGCTTGCGGGACTTTTCATACAATGAGCAGTTCTTC. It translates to CASSLRDFSYNEQFF.

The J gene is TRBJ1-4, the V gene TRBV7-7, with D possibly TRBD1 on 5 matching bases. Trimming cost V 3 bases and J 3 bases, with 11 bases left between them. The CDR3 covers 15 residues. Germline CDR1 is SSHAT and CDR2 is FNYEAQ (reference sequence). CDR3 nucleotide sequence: TGTGCCAGCAGCTTCAGGGACGCGGCTAATGAAAAACTGTTTTTT. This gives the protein CASSFRDAANEKLFF.

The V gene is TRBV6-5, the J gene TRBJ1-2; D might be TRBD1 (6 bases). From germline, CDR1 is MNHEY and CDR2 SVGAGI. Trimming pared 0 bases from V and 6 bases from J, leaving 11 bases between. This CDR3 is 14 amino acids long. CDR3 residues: CASSYSGAVDGYTF. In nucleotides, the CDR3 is TGTGCCAGCAGTTACTCGGGGGCAGTCGATGGCTACACCTTC.

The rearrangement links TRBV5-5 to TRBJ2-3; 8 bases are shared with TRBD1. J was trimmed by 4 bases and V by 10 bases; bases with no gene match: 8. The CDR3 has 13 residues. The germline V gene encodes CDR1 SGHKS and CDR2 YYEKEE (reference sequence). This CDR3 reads CADRGEGADTQYF. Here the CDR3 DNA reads TGTGCCGACAGGGGAGAAGGGGCAGATACGCAGTATTTT.